These 20 T cell receptor beta chains came from one sample sequenced in a study of blood T cell repertoires in COVID-19. Assay used: immunoSEQ multiplex PCR; TCRdb lists only in-frame clones, some missing. The sample lists tens of thousands of clones, around 90% occurring once. The specimen sequenced was peripheral blood. The receptor source for this set is a man aged 45-65 years with acute or convalescent COVID-19.

The chain recombines TRBV5-4 with TRBJ1-6; 8 bases map to TRBD1. CDR3 size: 16 residues. CDR1 and CDR2 from the germline V gene are SGHNT and YYREEE (reference sequence). Trimming at V came to 3 bases and at J to 7 bases, leaving 9 bases not matched to a gene. In DNA form, the CDR3 reads TGTGCCAGCAGCTCGTTACCGGGACAGGCAAATTCACCCCTCCACTTT. It is translated as CASSSLPGQANSPLHF.

The chain is built from TRBV18 and TRBJ1-1; 11 bases align to TRBD1. The CDR3 length is 16 residues. Germline V gene data show CDR1 as KGHSH and CDR2 as LQKENI. V was clipped by 3 bases and J by 1 base; unmatched bases: 4. The CDR3 bases are TGTGCCAGCTCACCTACGGGACAGGGGGAGAACACTGAAGCTTTCTTT. It specifies CASSPTGQGENTEAFF.

The chain combines TRBV12-5 with TRBJ2-2; tentative D call: TRBD1 (6 bases). Per the germline V gene, CDR1 is LGHNT and CDR2 is FRNRAP. V lost 6 bases and J lost 3, with 11 bases in between. CDR3 length: 14 residues. The DNA for the CDR3 is TGTGCTAGTGGCCGGGACACCTACACCGGGGAGCTGTTTTTT. Its protein is CASGRDTYTGELFF.

The chain recombines TRBV9 with TRBJ1-4; 7 bases are shared with TRBD1. The V gene end was trimmed by 4 bases and the J gene end by 5 bases; junction bases not matched to a gene: 8. In germline, CDR1 is SGDLS, CDR2 YYNGEE. The CDR3 is 15 amino acids. CDR3 loop: CASSRIGQENEKLFF. In DNA form, the CDR3 reads TGTGCCAGCAGCCGCATAGGACAGGAGAATGAAAAACTGTTTTTT.

This clone was picked up one time. This chain joins TRBV27 and TRBJ2-7; no definite D call. Germline V CDR1 and CDR2: MNHEY, SMNVEV (reference sequence). The V end lost 2 bases, the J end lost 1 base, and 21 bases lay between the germline ends. The length of the CDR3 is 18 residues. The CDR3: CASSLRPPDGGGSYEQYF. CDR3 nucleotides: TGTGCCAGCAGTTTAAGGCCCCCGGATGGCGGCGGTTCCTACGAGCAGTACTTC.

The chain links TRBV18 to TRBJ2-7, with TRBD2 as a possible D gene (6 bases). The CDR3 sequence is 13 residues long. V shed 3 bases and J shed 5 bases, with 11 bases lying between them. The germline gives CDR1 KGHSH, CDR2 LQKENI. For the CDR3, the DNA is TGTGCCAGCTCACCGACTAGGTCAAACGAGCAGTACGTC. The encoded protein is CASSPTRSNEQYV.

This clone came up a few times. Here the CDR3 DNA reads TGTGCCAGCAGCTTAGTCAGCAGGGCCGGAAACACCATATATTTT. Translated, it gives CASSLVSRAGNTIYF. The J gene is TRBJ1-3, the V gene TRBV7-2; TRBD1 might be the D (5 bases). CDR1 and CDR2 from the germline V gene are SGHTA and FQGNSA. This CDR3 has 15 residues. The V end was cut by 1 base, the J end by 4 bases, with 11 bases between.

This chain uses TRBV3-1 (or the pseudogene TRBV3-2) with TRBJ2-7; D unclear. Germline V CDR1 and CDR2: LGHDT, YNNKEL (reference sequence). Trimming took off 4 bases at V and 4 bases at J, with 8 bases between the two ends. The CDR3 length is 12 residues. The CDR3, as DNA: TGTGCCAGCAGCCCCGGCGGTTACGAGCAGTACTTC. This sequence encodes CASSPGGYEQYF.

This clone was recorded once. The chain links TRBV7-9 to TRBJ2-1; 10 bases align to TRBD2. The CDR3 runs to 14 residues. Germline assignment: CDR1 SEHNR and CDR2 FQNEAQ (reference sequence). J was trimmed by 6 bases and V by 5 bases; bases with no gene match: 4. The CDR3 DNA reads as TGTGCCAGCAGCCGGACTAGCGGAAGCAATGAGCAGTTCTTC. Translation: CASSRTSGSNEQFF. Based on the CDR3 plus reference TRBV7-9 and TRBJ2-1, the full variable domain is DTGVSQNPRHKITKRGQNVTFRCDPISEHNRLYWYRQTLGQGPEFLTYFQNEAQLEKSRLLSDRFSAERPKGSFSTLEIQRTEQGDSAMYLCASSRTSGSNEQFFGPGTRLTVL.

The chain has TRBV19 and TRBJ2-3; D is possibly TRBD1 (5 bases). Between the trimmed V and J ends, which lost 3 bases and 0 bases, there was a span of 7 bases. Germline CDR1 reads LNHDA; CDR2 reads SQIVND (reference sequence). CDR3 length equals 14 residues. Written as DNA, the CDR3 is TGTGCCAGTAGTATTCGGACAAGCACAGATACGCAGTATTTT. This translates into CASSIRTSTDTQYF. The variable domain in full, completed from reference TRBV19 and TRBJ2-3, reads DGGITQSPKYLFRKEGQNVTLSCEQNLNHDAMYWYRQDPGQGLRLIYYSQIVNDFQKGDIAEGYSVSREKKESFPLTVTSAQKNPTAFYLCASSIRTSTDTQYFGPGTRLTVL.

The gene calls are TRBV29-1 and TRBJ2-1; D gene unclear. V gave up 4 bases and J gave up 9 bases, with 10 bases separating them. The CDR3 spans 11 residues. In germline, CDR1 is SQVTM, CDR2 ANQGSEA. This chain's CDR3 is CSVAEITEQFF. CDR3 nucleotide sequence: TGCAGCGTTGCTGAGATCACTGAGCAGTTCTTC.

This chain uses TRBV7-9 with TRBJ2-3, with D possibly matching TRBD2 (5 bases). V lost 2 bases to trimming and J lost 3 bases, with 12 bases between them. Germline V gives CDR1 SEHNR, CDR2 FQNEAQ (reference sequence). The CDR3 is 15 amino acids. The CDR3 region has the DNA TGTGCCAGCAGCTTACGGGAAGTTTCTACAGATACGCAGTATTTT. Protein: CASSLREVSTDTQYF.

This clone was found a few times. The rearrangement joins TRBV2 to TRBJ2-3, with TRBD2 identical over 7 bases. This CDR3 contains 15 residues. V trimming: 3 bases; J trimming: 0 bases; junction bases outside the gene matches: 3. Germline lookup yields CDR1 SNHLY and CDR2 FYNNEI. The CDR3 is CASSDGGGSTDTQYF. Written as DNA, the CDR3 is TGTGCCAGCAGTGATGGGGGGGGAAGCACAGATACGCAGTATTTT.

The J gene is TRBJ1-3, the V gene TRBV7-9; D is possibly TRBD1 (5 bases). This CDR3 contains 15 residues. V lost 3 bases and J lost 0, with 9 bases in between. From germline, CDR1 is SEHNR and CDR2 FQNEAQ (reference sequence). This chain's CDR3 is CASSLVGGSGNTIYF. In DNA form, the CDR3 reads TGTGCCAGCAGCTTGGTCGGGGGCTCTGGAAACACCATATATTTT.

This chain connects TRBV5-1 to TRBJ2-3; 14 positions agree with TRBD2. V gave up 3 bases and J gave up 2 bases; unmatched junction bases: 5. The germline V gene encodes CDR1 SGHRS and CDR2 YFSETQ. This CDR3 is built from 17 residues. This chain's CDR3 is CASSSTGLAGATDTQYF. In DNA, the CDR3 is TGCGCCAGCAGCTCCACGGGACTAGCGGGAGCCACAGATACGCAGTATTTT.

The J gene is TRBJ2-3, the V gene TRBV5-1; D possibly corresponds to TRBD2 (6 bases). The germline gives CDR1 SGHRS, CDR2 YFSETQ. The germline V and J ends were trimmed by 3 bases and 0 bases, with 17 bases remaining between them. This CDR3 has 17 amino acids. This CDR3 is CASSSPPREFSTDTQYF. The CDR3 DNA sequence: TGCGCCAGCAGCTCGCCTCCCCGGGAGTTTAGCACAGATACGCAGTATTTT.

The CDR3 sequence is CASSSQPPRLAREETQYF. The CDR3 DNA is TGTGCCAGCAGCTCCCAACCCCCCCGACTAGCTAGGGAAGAGACCCAGTACTTC. V gene TRBV7-2 combines with J gene TRBJ2-5; TRBD2 agrees at 7 bases. Germline CDR1 SGHTA, CDR2 FQGNSA. Germline trimming cut 4 bases from V and 3 bases from J; bases unmatched to any gene: 17. The CDR3 length is 18 residues.

The chain links TRBV27 to TRBJ2-3; 10 bases align to TRBD1. V shed 7 bases and J 4 bases; nucleotides not matched to a gene: 11. CDR1 and CDR2 (germline): MNHEY, SMNVEV (reference sequence). The length of the CDR3 is 16 residues. DNA for the CDR3: TGTGCCAGCAAACCACCGTGGGACAGGGGTGCAGATACGCAGTATTTT. It yields the protein CASKPPWDRGADTQYF.

In this sample, this clone turned up once. The rearrangement links TRBV28 to TRBJ2-2; 8 nucleotides agree with TRBD1. J was trimmed by 9 bases and V by 2 bases; bases with no gene match: 11. Germline CDR1 is MDHEN and CDR2 is SYDVKM. This CDR3 has 16 residues. CDR3 in DNA: TGTGCCAGCAGTTTAGGGGACAGGATCACGAGTAGGGAGCTGTTTTTT. Amino acid sequence: CASSLGDRITSRELFF.

This chain joins TRBV28 and TRBJ2-1; D ambiguous. The CDR3 has 13 residues. Between the trimmed V and J ends, which lost 4 bases and 8 bases, there was a span of 12 bases. The germline V gene has CDR1 MDHEN and CDR2 SYDVKM. CDR3: CASSSPPADEQFF. CDR3 in DNA: TGTGCCAGCAGTTCGCCCCCCGCAGATGAGCAGTTCTTC.